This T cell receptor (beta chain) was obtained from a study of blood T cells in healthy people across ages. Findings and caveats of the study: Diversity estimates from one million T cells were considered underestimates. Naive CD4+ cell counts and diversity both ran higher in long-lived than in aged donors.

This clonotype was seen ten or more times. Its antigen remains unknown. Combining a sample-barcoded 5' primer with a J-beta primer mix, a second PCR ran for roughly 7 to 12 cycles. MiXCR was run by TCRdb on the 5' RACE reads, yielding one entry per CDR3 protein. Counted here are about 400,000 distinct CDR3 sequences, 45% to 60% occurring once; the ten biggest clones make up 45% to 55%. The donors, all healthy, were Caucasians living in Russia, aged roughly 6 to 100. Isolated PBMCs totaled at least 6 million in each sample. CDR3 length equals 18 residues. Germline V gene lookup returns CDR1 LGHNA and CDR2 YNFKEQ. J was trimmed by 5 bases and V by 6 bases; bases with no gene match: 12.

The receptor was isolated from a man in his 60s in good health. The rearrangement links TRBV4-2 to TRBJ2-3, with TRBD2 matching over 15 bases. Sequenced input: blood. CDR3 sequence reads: CASSPGTSGRFMGDTQYF. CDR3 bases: TGTGCCAGCAGTCCTGGGACTAGCGGGAGGTTTATGGGAGATACGCAGTATTTT.